These 19 T cell receptor beta chains were all obtained from the same sample, sequenced in a study of T cell responses to AZD1222 COVID-19 vaccine. Sequencing was performed with immunoSEQ multiplex PCR; in TCRdb, only in-frame clones are kept and a portion is missing. The sample comprises some 150,000 clones, about 91% of which are singletons, and 3% to 4.5% rests with the top ten. Sequences were derived from peripheral blood, sampled on day 0 of AZD1222 vaccination. The origin of the receptors is an adult in good health.

The chain is built from TRBV9 and TRBJ2-2; D unresolved. The V gene lost 3 bases and the J gene lost 3 bases, with 12 bases spanning the gap. The CDR3 loop spans 15 amino acids. Germline V gene lookup returns CDR1 SGDLS and CDR2 YYNGEE. The CDR3 coding sequence is TGTGCCAGCAGCGCTCATCTGGCCGACACCGGGGAGCTGTTTTTT. This translates into CASSAHLADTGELFF.

This clone was seen a single time. This chain links TRBV30 with TRBJ1-1; D gene uncertain. CDR3 length: 13 amino acids. Germline CDR1 is GTSNPN and CDR2 is SVGIG (reference sequence). The CDR3 spells CAKREGVNTEAFF. CDR3 coding DNA: TGTGCAAAGAGGGAGGGAGTGAACACTGAAGCTTTCTTT. Full variable domain (remainder filled in from reference TRBV30 and TRBJ1-1): SQTIHQWPATLVQPVGSPLSLECTVEGTSNPNLYWYRQAAGRGLQLLFYSVGIGQISSEVPQNLSASRPQDRQFILSSKKLLLSDSGFYLCAKREGVNTEAFFGQGTRLTVV.

The CDR3 sequence is CASSRQGAGYTF. CDR3 nucleotides: TGTGCCAGCAGCAGACAGGGGGCTGGCTACACCTTC. The chain uses TRBV7-9 and TRBJ1-2; TRBD1 matches at 10 bases. Germline V gene data show CDR1 as SEHNR and CDR2 as FQNEAQ (reference sequence). This CDR3 region has 12 residues. Trimming at V came to 5 bases and at J to 7 bases, leaving 1 base not matched to a gene.

The rearrangement joins TRBV25-1 to TRBJ1-4; D unresolved. Germline V gene data show CDR1 as MGHDK and CDR2 as SYGVNS. The CDR3 contains 13 residues. Between the trimmed V and J ends, which lost 7 bases and 0 bases, there was a span of 6 bases. This CDR3 reads CASMEATNEKLFF. The CDR3 DNA is TGTGCCAGCATGGAGGCAACTAATGAAAAACTGTTTTTT.

This clone has just one count. The gene calls are TRBV7-7 and TRBJ2-2; no reliable D call. Per germline, CDR1 SSHAT and CDR2 FNYEAQ (reference sequence). The V gene lost 4 bases and the J gene lost 2 bases, with 8 bases spanning the gap. CDR3 length: 14 residues. CDR3 residues: CASSSDSNTGELFF. Written as DNA, the CDR3 is TGTGCCAGCAGCTCTGACTCCAACACCGGGGAGCTGTTTTTT.

J is TRBJ1-6 and V is TRBV7-2; TRBD1 matches 8 bases. The junction had 4 bases not matched to a gene; V was cut back by 5 bases and J by 7 bases. Per germline, CDR1 SGHTA and CDR2 FQGNSA. The CDR3 covers 14 residues. CDR3 residues: CASSRDRGNSPLHF. CDR3 coding DNA: TGTGCCAGCAGCCGTGACAGGGGAAATTCACCCCTCCACTTT. Together with reference TRBV7-2 and TRBJ1-6, the CDR3 gives the full variable domain: GAGVSQSPSNKVTEKGKDVELRCDPISGHTALYWYRQSLGQGLEFLIYFQGNSAPDKSGLPSDRFSAERTGGSVSTLTIQRTQQEDSAVYLCASSRDRGNSPLHFGNGTRLTVT.

The rearrangement uses TRBV6-5 and TRBJ2-3; 8 bases are a match to TRBD2. Germline V lookup: CDR1 MNHEY, CDR2 SVGAGI. This CDR3 spans 14 amino acids. V lost 4 bases, J lost 8 bases, and 8 bases stayed unmatched. CDR3 bases: TGTGCCAGCAGTTCCTCCTTAGCGGGGCCTACGCAGTATTTT. It yields the protein CASSSSLAGPTQYF.

V and J are TRBV15 and TRBJ2-1, with D perhaps TRBD2 (5 bases). The CDR3 contains 14 residues. The V end was cut by 5 bases, the J end by 5 bases, with 13 bases between. The V gene's germline CDR1 is LNHNV and CDR2 YYDKDF (reference sequence). CDR3 in DNA: TGTGCCACCAGCCTCGGGCGGGCCAACAATGAGCAGTTCTTC. The encoded protein is CATSLGRANNEQFF. The whole variable domain, filled in from reference TRBV15 and TRBJ2-1, reads DAMVIQNPRYQVTQFGKPVTLSCSQTLNHNVMYWYQQKSSQAPKLLFHYYDKDFNNEADTPDNFQSRRPNTSFCFLDIRSPGLGDTAMYLCATSLGRANNEQFFGPGTRLTVL.

V gene TRBV7-3 combines with J gene TRBJ2-1; 10 bases are a match to TRBD1. V trimming: 4 bases; J trimming: 7 bases; junction bases outside the gene matches: 10. The V gene's germline CDR1 is SGHTA and CDR2 FQGTGA. The CDR3 has 16 amino acids. CDR3 coding DNA: TGTGCCAGCAGCTCCCCCGGGACAGGGGCAAGAAATGAGCAGTTCTTC. Translation gives CASSSPGTGARNEQFF.

The CDR3 DNA sequence: TGTGCCAGTAGGGGAGGGGCGGGAGGATTATACAATGAGCAGTTCTTC. Translated: CASRGGAGGLYNEQFF. V and J are TRBV19 and TRBJ2-1, with 8 bases identical to TRBD2. From germline, CDR1 is LNHDA and CDR2 SQIVND (reference sequence). The junction had 11 bases not matched to a gene; V was cut back by 6 bases and J by 4 bases. This CDR3 comprises 16 residues.

The chain recombines TRBV7-3 with TRBJ2-3; D might be TRBD1 (5 bases). Trimming removed 4 bases from V and 5 bases from J, with 16 bases in between. CDR3 length equals 15 residues. Germline loops: CDR1 SGHTA, CDR2 FQGTGA. For the CDR3, the DNA is TGTGCCAGCAGCTCTACAGGTACTCGAGGAGATACGCAGTATTTT. It translates to CASSSTGTRGDTQYF.

The chain recombines TRBV30 with TRBJ1-2; D gene uncertain. Germline CDR1 GTSNPN, CDR2 SVGIG (reference sequence). V lost 5 bases and J lost 0, with 7 bases in between. This CDR3 is built from 12 residues. The CDR3 region is CAWQTPNYGYTF. The CDR3, as DNA: TGTGCCTGGCAGACACCTAACTATGGCTACACCTTC. Full variable domain (outside the CDR3, taken from reference TRBV30 and TRBJ1-2): SQTIHQWPATLVQPVGSPLSLECTVEGTSNPNLYWYRQAAGRGLQLLFYSVGIGQISSEVPQNLSASRPQDRQFILSSKKLLLSDSGFYLCAWQTPNYGYTFGSGTRLTVV.

This clone has more than one count but fewer than ten. The chain joins TRBV7-2 to TRBJ1-2; 11 bases map to TRBD1. CDR1 is SGHTA, CDR2 FQGNSA, per germline. V lost 4 bases and J lost 4; bases outside the gene matches: 2. The CDR3 runs to 14 residues. CDR3 amino acids: CASSSGTGGYGYTF. CDR3 sequence (DNA): TGTGCCAGCAGCTCAGGGACAGGGGGCTATGGCTACACCTTC.

The V gene is TRBV7-3, the J gene TRBJ2-3; no clear D. Trimming cost V 3 bases and J 4 bases, with 2 bases left between them. CDR3 length: 11 amino acids. Germline V gene data show CDR1 as SGHTA and CDR2 as FQGTGA. In nucleotides, the CDR3 is TGTGCCAGCAGCTTTTCAGATACGCAGTATTTT. Translation gives CASSFSDTQYF. The complete variable domain, with remaining parts taken from reference TRBV7-3 and TRBJ2-3, reads GAGVSQTPSNKVTEKGKYVELRCDPISGHTALYWYRQSLGQGPEFLIYFQGTGAADDSGLPNDRFFAVRPEGSVSTLKIQRTERGDSAVYLCASSFSDTQYFGPGTRLTVL.

The rearrangement links TRBV2 to TRBJ1-2, with TRBD1 as a possible D gene (6 bases). V was shortened by 3 bases and J by 5 bases, with 19 bases between the two germline ends. This CDR3 comprises 16 residues. Germline CDR1 reads SNHLY; CDR2 reads FYNNEI. The CDR3 sequence: CASSETAGVGRYGYTF. CDR3 sequence (DNA): TGTGCCAGCAGTGAGACCGCAGGGGTAGGCCGATATGGCTACACCTTC.

The chain uses TRBV6-2 or TRBV6-3 and TRBJ2-7; a weak D match, TRBD2 (5 bases). Germline V gene sequence: CDR1 MNHEY, CDR2 SVGEGT. The length of the CDR3 is 14 residues. Trimming removed 4 bases at V and 4 bases at J, with 14 bases between. Here the CDR3 DNA reads TGTGCCAGCAGTTTTAGCGAACTCCTGTACGAGCAGTACTTC. Encoded protein: CASSFSELLYEQYF.

In its sample, this clone was seen once. J is TRBJ2-7 and V is TRBV4-1; no clear D. With 0 bases removed from V and 6 bases from J, the gap between germline ends came to 12 bases. Germline V lookup: CDR1 MGHRA, CDR2 YSYEKL. The CDR3 has 14 residues. The CDR3 loop is CASSQEIGLGEQYF. DNA for the CDR3: TGCGCCAGCAGCCAAGAGATAGGGCTGGGCGAGCAGTACTTC.

This chain links TRBV6-6 with TRBJ1-4; D uncertain. CDR1 MNHNY and CDR2 SVGAGI come from the germline V gene (reference sequence). Trimming stripped 2 bases from V and 3 bases from J, with 4 bases between. There are 13 residues in the CDR3. CDR3 sequence (DNA): TGTGCCAGCAGTTACAGTTCTAATGAAAAACTGTTTTTT. Protein sequence: CASSYSSNEKLFF.

The gene calls are TRBV7-9 and TRBJ1-1; no clear D gene. V gave up 3 bases and J gave up 7 bases, with 15 bases separating them. Germline CDR1 reads SEHNR; CDR2 reads FQNEAQ (reference sequence). CDR3 length equals 14 residues. The CDR3: CASSFGASRGEAFF. CDR3 sequence (DNA): TGTGCCAGCAGCTTCGGAGCCTCCCGAGGTGAAGCTTTCTTT.